This is a list of T cell receptor beta chains from one sample in a study of Ad26.COV2.S vaccination and SARS-CoV-2 variants. The method was immunoSEQ multiplex PCR; TCRdb's version includes in-frame clones alone and lacks a portion of them. The top ten hold more than 10% of the sample, which has about 480,000 clones, approximately 88% seen once. The specimen was peripheral blood, collected in a trial of Ad26.COV2.S vaccine versus placebo. These receptors originate from a person between 18 and 59 years old who received the Ad26.COV2.S COVID-19 vaccine or a placebo. The CDR3 runs from the conserved cysteine through the conserved F or W. D genes are given only for firm matches. Clone size is stated in some rows and not others, as once, few, many or a class when expanded.

clone size: -
V gene: TRBV7-3
J gene: TRBJ2-1
D gene: TRBD2
CDR3 protein: CASSSSAGNNEQFF
CDR3 DNA: TGTGCCAGCAGCTCCTCAGCGGGAAACAATGAGCAGTTCTTC

clone size: -
V gene: TRBV10-3
J gene: TRBJ1-1
D gene: -
CDR3 protein: CAISGAGMNTEAFF
CDR3 DNA: TGTGCCATCAGTGGGGCAGGGATGAACACTGAAGCTTTCTTT

clone size: -
V gene: TRBV6-5
J gene: TRBJ2-1
D gene: TRBD1
CDR3 protein: CASSPTGGKYNEQFF
CDR3 DNA: TGTGCCAGCAGTCCGACAGGGGGGAAATACAATGAGCAGTTCTTC

clone size: -
V gene: TRBV7-2
J gene: TRBJ2-5
D gene: -
CDR3 protein: CASSLVSQETQYF
CDR3 DNA: TGTGCCAGCAGCTTAGTTAGCCAAGAGACCCAGTACTTC

clone size: -
V gene: TRBV12-5
J gene: TRBJ2-5
D gene: TRBD1
CDR3 protein: CASAWTGGQETQYF
CDR3 DNA: TGTGCTAGTGCCTGGACAGGGGGCCAAGAGACCCAGTACTTC

clone size: -
V gene: TRBV7-2
J gene: TRBJ2-7
D gene: -
CDR3 protein: CASSLDKYEQYF
CDR3 DNA: TGTGCCAGCAGCCTGGACAAATACGAGCAGTACTTC

clone size: -
V gene: TRBV5-1
J gene: TRBJ2-7
D gene: TRBD1
CDR3 protein: CASSYGPTGQKPYEQYF
CDR3 DNA: TGCGCCAGCAGCTACGGACCTACGGGACAGAAGCCCTACGAGCAGTACTTC

clone size: few
V gene: TRBV28
J gene: TRBJ1-6
D gene: -
CDR3 protein: CASSSPGNYNSPLHF
CDR3 DNA: TGTGCCAGCAGTTCCCCAGGGAACTATAATTCACCCCTCCACTTT

clone size: -
V gene: TRBV4-3
J gene: TRBJ1-1
D gene: -
CDR3 protein: CASSQTVLGWAEAFF
CDR3 DNA: TGCGCCAGCAGCCAAACTGTTTTGGGGTGGGCTGAAGCTTTCTTT

clone size: -
V gene: TRBV2
J gene: TRBJ2-7
D gene: TRBD2
CDR3 protein: CASMEREIFSYEQYF
CDR3 DNA: TGTGCCAGCATGGAGCGGGAGATATTCTCCTACGAGCAGTACTTC

clone size: -
V gene: TRBV14
J gene: TRBJ2-3
D gene: TRBD2
CDR3 protein: CASSPLLAGASDTQYF
CDR3 DNA: TGTGCCAGCAGCCCGCTACTAGCGGGAGCGTCGGATACGCAGTATTTT

clone size: once
V gene: TRBV7-2
J gene: TRBJ2-1
D gene: TRBD2
CDR3 protein: CASSLEPTSPRRFF
CDR3 DNA: TGTGCCAGCAGCTTAGAACCGACTAGCCCTCGAAGGTTCTTC

clone size: -
V gene: TRBV7-2
J gene: TRBJ2-7
D gene: TRBD1
CDR3 protein: CASSWGRDRVHEQYF
CDR3 DNA: TGTGCCAGCAGCTGGGGGCGGGACAGGGTCCACGAGCAGTACTTC

clone size: -
V gene: TRBV5-4
J gene: TRBJ1-1
D gene: TRBD1
CDR3 protein: CASSLKNRGREAEAFF
CDR3 DNA: TGTGCCAGCAGCCTGAAAAACAGGGGGCGCGAGGCTGAAGCTTTCTTT

clone size: -
V gene: TRBV2
J gene: TRBJ1-2
D gene: -
CDR3 protein: CASRTDIFSYGYTF
CDR3 DNA: TGTGCCAGCAGAACGGACATATTTTCATATGGCTACACCTTC

clone size: -
V gene: TRBV28
J gene: TRBJ1-3
D gene: -
CDR3 protein: CASSLIMQGNTIYF
CDR3 DNA: TGTGCCAGCAGTTTAATAATGCAGGGAAACACCATATATTTT

clone size: -
V gene: TRBV5-4
J gene: TRBJ2-3
D gene: -
CDR3 protein: CASSSLDVPDTQYF
CDR3 DNA: TGTGCCAGCAGTTCACTAGATGTCCCAGATACGCAGTATTTT

clone size: -
V gene: TRBV3-1/TRBV3-2
J gene: TRBJ1-2
D gene: -
CDR3 protein: CASSQVGGYTF
CDR3 DNA: TGTGCCAGCAGCCAAGTGGGCGGCTACACCTTC

clone size: -
V gene: TRBV4-3
J gene: TRBJ2-2
D gene: -
CDR3 protein: CASSQVLPGIGGELFF
CDR3 DNA: TGCGCCAGCAGCCAAGTTCTTCCGGGGATTGGCGGGGAGCTGTTTTTT

clone size: few
V gene: TRBV7-9
J gene: TRBJ1-6
D gene: TRBD1
CDR3 protein: CASSQDRGNSPLHF
CDR3 DNA: TGTGCCAGCAGCCAGGACAGGGGGAATTCACCCCTCCACTTT

clone size: -
V gene: TRBV2
J gene: TRBJ1-4
D gene: -
CDR3 protein: CASSEERTNEKLFF
CDR3 DNA: TGTGCCAGCAGTGAAGAGCGGACTAATGAAAAACTGTTTTTT

clone size: -
V gene: TRBV7-2
J gene: TRBJ2-1
D gene: -
CDR3 protein: CASSPHQGGRNEQFF
CDR3 DNA: TGTGCCAGCAGTCCCCACCAGGGTGGACGCAATGAGCAGTTCTTC

clone size: -
V gene: TRBV19
J gene: TRBJ2-1
D gene: TRBD2
CDR3 protein: CASSIDGGGSNEQFF
CDR3 DNA: TGTGCCAGTAGTATAGACGGCGGGGGGTCCAATGAGCAGTTCTTC

clone size: -
V gene: TRBV7-2
J gene: TRBJ2-7
D gene: -
CDR3 protein: CASSFPHAASYEQYF
CDR3 DNA: TGTGCCAGCAGCTTCCCCCACGCGGCATCCTACGAGCAGTACTTC

clone size: -
V gene: TRBV29-1
J gene: TRBJ2-5
D gene: -
CDR3 protein: CSVENPDTREETQYF
CDR3 DNA: TGCAGCGTTGAAAATCCTGACACCAGGGAAGAGACCCAGTACTTC

clone size: -
V gene: TRBV6-1
J gene: TRBJ1-2
D gene: TRBD1
CDR3 protein: CASSGRTGTGPTNYGYTF
CDR3 DNA: TGTGCCAGCAGTGGAAGAACCGGGACAGGCCCTACTAACTATGGCTACACCTTC

clone size: once
V gene: TRBV5-4
J gene: TRBJ1-6
D gene: -
CDR3 protein: CASSPGTSYNSPLHF
CDR3 DNA: TGTGCCAGCAGCCCCGGGACATCCTATAATTCACCCCTCCACTTT

clone size: -
V gene: TRBV19
J gene: TRBJ1-2
D gene: -
CDR3 protein: CASSILGVNYGYTF
CDR3 DNA: TGTGCCAGTAGTATACTGGGGGTTAACTATGGCTACACCTTC

clone size: many
V gene: TRBV11-2
J gene: TRBJ2-7
D gene: TRBD1
CDR3 protein: CASSLGPGQGAPSYEQYF
CDR3 DNA: TGTGCCAGCAGCTTAGGCCCGGGACAGGGGGCCCCATCCTACGAGCAGTACTTC

clone size: once
V gene: TRBV30
J gene: TRBJ1-4
D gene: -
CDR3 protein: CAWSSLGREKLFF
CDR3 DNA: TGTGCCTGGAGTTCTCTGGGAAGGGAAAAACTGTTTTTT

clone size: -
V gene: TRBV30
J gene: TRBJ2-7
D gene: -
CDR3 protein: CAWVGSYEQYF
CDR3 DNA: TGTGCCTGGGTCGGGTCCTACGAGCAGTACTTC

clone size: -
V gene: TRBV29-1
J gene: TRBJ2-7
D gene: -
CDR3 protein: CSVGRRPAGTYEQYF
CDR3 DNA: TGCAGCGTTGGTAGGCGACCAGCGGGTACCTACGAGCAGTACTTC

clone size: few
V gene: TRBV27
J gene: TRBJ1-3
D gene: -
CDR3 protein: CASSLNLPDLGNTIYF
CDR3 DNA: TGTGCCAGCAGTTTAAATCTCCCGGATTTGGGAAACACCATATATTTT

clone size: -
V gene: TRBV23-1
J gene: TRBJ1-2
D gene: -
CDR3 protein: CASSQFPRGFNYGYTF
CDR3 DNA: TGCGCCAGCAGTCAATTCCCCAGGGGTTTTAACTATGGCTACACCTTC

clone size: -
V gene: TRBV12-3/TRBV12-4
J gene: TRBJ1-1
D gene: -
CDR3 protein: CATALGAAQEAFF
CDR3 DNA: TGTGCCACCGCTTTGGGGGCTGCGCAGGAAGCTTTCTTT

clone size: -
V gene: TRBV7-6
J gene: TRBJ2-1
D gene: TRBD1
CDR3 protein: CASSQGQGGHEQFF
CDR3 DNA: TGTGCCAGCAGCCAAGGACAGGGGGGGCATGAGCAGTTCTTC

clone size: -
V gene: TRBV6-5
J gene: TRBJ1-4
D gene: -
CDR3 protein: CASRSTESTNEKLFF
CDR3 DNA: TGTGCCAGCAGATCGACGGAATCAACTAATGAAAAACTGTTTTTT

clone size: -
V gene: TRBV27
J gene: TRBJ2-3
D gene: -
CDR3 protein: CASRSSVLTDTQYF
CDR3 DNA: TGTGCCAGCAGATCTAGCGTACTCACAGATACGCAGTATTTT

clone size: -
V gene: TRBV6-5
J gene: TRBJ2-1
D gene: -
CDR3 protein: CASSWELGYNEQFF
CDR3 DNA: TGTGCCAGCAGCTGGGAACTGGGGTACAATGAGCAGTTCTTC

clone size: -
V gene: TRBV15
J gene: TRBJ2-1
D gene: -
CDR3 protein: CATSHIDGRSYNEQFF
CDR3 DNA: TGTGCCACCAGCCACATCGACGGGCGCTCCTACAATGAGCAGTTCTTC

clone size: -
V gene: TRBV7-3
J gene: TRBJ2-5
D gene: -
CDR3 protein: CAGRLPKEETQYF
CDR3 DNA: TGTGCCGGCCGGCTGCCGAAAGAAGAGACCCAGTACTTC

clone size: -
V gene: TRBV21-1
J gene: TRBJ2-7
D gene: -
CDR3 protein: CASSKEALTGKSGEQYF
CDR3 DNA: TGTGCCAGCAGCAAAGAGGCGTTAACAGGTAAGTCGGGCGAGCAGTACTTC

clone size: -
V gene: TRBV6-6
J gene: TRBJ2-5
D gene: TRBD1
CDR3 protein: CASSPDRGVEYF
CDR3 DNA: TGTGCCAGCAGTCCCGACAGGGGGGTGGAGTACTTC

clone size: -
V gene: TRBV7-9
J gene: TRBJ1-2
D gene: -
CDR3 protein: CASSTSRENYGYTF
CDR3 DNA: TGTGCCAGCAGCACCAGCCGGGAAAACTATGGCTACACCTTC

clone size: -
V gene: TRBV9
J gene: TRBJ1-2
D gene: -
CDR3 protein: CASSVLSHPGGNYGYTF
CDR3 DNA: TGTGCCAGCAGCGTACTCAGTCACCCTGGAGGGAACTATGGCTACACCTTC

clone size: -
V gene: TRBV12-3/TRBV12-4
J gene: TRBJ2-2
D gene: TRBD1
CDR3 protein: CASSLGQGRLFF
CDR3 DNA: TGTGCCAGCAGTTTAGGACAGGGGAGGCTGTTTTTT

clone size: -
V gene: TRBV4-2
J gene: TRBJ1-6
D gene: -
CDR3 protein: CASSQAGGRSYNSPLHF
CDR3 DNA: TGTGCCAGCAGCCAAGCCGGTGGGCGCTCCTATAATTCACCCCTCCACTTT

clone size: -
V gene: TRBV20-1
J gene: TRBJ2-3
D gene: -
CDR3 protein: CSANGDTQYF
CDR3 DNA: TGCAGTGCGAACGGGGATACGCAGTATTTT

clone size: -
V gene: TRBV30
J gene: TRBJ2-1
D gene: TRBD1
CDR3 protein: CAWSADRAEQFF
CDR3 DNA: TGTGCCTGGAGTGCCGACAGGGCTGAGCAGTTCTTC

clone size: -
V gene: TRBV6-5
J gene: TRBJ2-1
D gene: -
CDR3 protein: CASSYGGEQFF
CDR3 DNA: TGTGCCAGCAGTTACGGGGGGGAGCAGTTCTTC

clone size: once
V gene: TRBV18
J gene: TRBJ2-6
D gene: -
CDR3 protein: CASSAANTRGNVLTF
CDR3 DNA: TGTGCCAGCTCGGCTGCAAACACCAGAGGCAACGTCCTGACTTTC

clone size: -
V gene: TRBV12-3/TRBV12-4
J gene: TRBJ2-7
D gene: -
CDR3 protein: CASSLTRTEQYF
CDR3 DNA: TGTGCCAGCAGCCTTACCCGGACCGAGCAGTACTTC

clone size: -
V gene: TRBV11-1
J gene: TRBJ2-1
D gene: -
CDR3 protein: CASSPLSSYNEQFF
CDR3 DNA: TGTGCCAGCAGCCCACTGAGCTCCTACAATGAGCAGTTCTTC

clone size: -
V gene: TRBV12-3/TRBV12-4
J gene: TRBJ2-7
D gene: -
CDR3 protein: CASGRSYEQYF
CDR3 DNA: TGTGCCAGCGGCCGGTCCTACGAGCAGTACTTC

clone size: -
V gene: TRBV7-8
J gene: TRBJ2-1
D gene: -
CDR3 protein: CASSLTRAIGDEQFF
CDR3 DNA: TGTGCCAGCAGCCTAACTAGGGCTATCGGAGATGAGCAGTTCTTC

clone size: -
V gene: TRBV28
J gene: TRBJ2-1
D gene: -
CDR3 protein: CASSPSGLREDNEQFF
CDR3 DNA: TGTGCCAGCAGCCCCTCGGGTCTGCGGGAAGACAATGAGCAGTTCTTC

clone size: -
V gene: TRBV19
J gene: TRBJ2-7
D gene: TRBD2
CDR3 protein: CASSIAGGPGEQYF
CDR3 DNA: TGTGCCAGTAGTATCGCGGGGGGCCCAGGGGAGCAGTACTTC

clone size: -
V gene: TRBV5-4
J gene: TRBJ1-1
D gene: -
CDR3 protein: CASSAPTLNTEAFF
CDR3 DNA: TGTGCCAGCAGCGCGCCGACCTTGAACACTGAAGCTTTCTTT

clone size: -
V gene: TRBV25-1
J gene: TRBJ2-5
D gene: -
CDR3 protein: CASSESRGAGETQYF
CDR3 DNA: TGTGCCAGCAGTGAATCACGCGGGGCGGGAGAGACCCAGTACTTC

clone size: -
V gene: TRBV29-1
J gene: TRBJ1-2
D gene: TRBD1
CDR3 protein: CSGRDRSLLIGYTF
CDR3 DNA: TGCAGCGGGAGGGACAGGTCGTTGTTGATAGGCTACACCTTC